The present TCR beta chain was sequenced within a study of blood T cell repertoires in COVID-19 (dated by TCRdb to the early 2020s). Background for the entire study: The collaborator samples originated in the United States, Italy and Spain and spanned the acute and convalescent phases of COVID-19. The material from the prospective study consisted of cDNA or gDNA derived from T cells, B-cell-depleted T cells, or PBMCs. The repertoires were made available in a free public database intended to serve as a resource for research on the immune response to SARS-CoV-2. Sample metadata almost always included a de-identified subject ID, COVID-19 status, age in years and sex. The dataset comprised deeply sampled blood TCRbeta repertoires from subjects exposed to, actively infected with, or recovered from COVID-19. HLA class I and class II types, where available, came from metadata supplied by the sample provider rather than from assay-based typing. The samples were drawn from the first 160 participants of the ongoing ImmuneRACE study and from some 1,300 subjects provided by 6 global collaborators.

In Seattle, one collaborating source enrolled patients while the infection was active and tracked those patients longitudinally over the course of disease. Whole blood was collected in K2EDTA tubes by collaborating institutions according to the institutions' own protocols. Collaborator samples were shipped for TCRbeta analysis as frozen whole blood, isolated PBMCs, or DNA extracted from either sample type. Here V drops 6 bases and J drops 6 bases, and the junction holds 12 bases not matched to any gene. The CDR3 measures 15 amino acids from cysteine to phenylalanine. This entry keeps only the CDR3 DNA: 45 bases, framed from base 1. The CDR1 and CDR2 encoded by the germline V gene are KGHSH and LQKENI. Details on this clone: Its cognate antigen has yet to be identified. No base quality values were provided; no much bigger clone lies one nucleotide off.

Points the paper makes about the study in general: Clinical and demographic metadata were provided uncurated, with the amount varying by source and participant.

TCRbeta CDR3 regions were amplified from genomic DNA by means of the immunoSEQ Assay, a bias-controlled multiplex PCR. Concerning the study's data processing: The number of nucleated cells in each sample was estimated from the amplification of reference gene primers within the assay. To quantify the absolute abundance of each unique TCRbeta CDR3 rearrangement, sequence reads were collapsed and filtered. For each sample, productive Simpson clonality was calculated by taking the square root of Simpson's diversity index across productive rearrangements. As stored in TCRdb, this immuneACCESS dataset retains in-frame rearrangements with V and J assigned. A fraction of the clones does not appear; measured against another copy, unresolved V genes explain less than half of the discrepancy, and the remainder lacks a known reason. The V and J calls and clone size were taken over from that table, and D and trimming were inferred from the DNA. This sample lists fewer than 600,000 clones; 89% were detected once. The top ten clones comprise around 0.9% of the sample.

The source of this sequence is a man in his late teens or twenties with COVID-19, enrolled during active disease. The specimen sequenced was peripheral blood. The chain couples TRBV18 to TRBJ2-7, with 9 bases matching TRBD2. Read as DNA, the sequence is TGTGCCAGCTCTCCGGGACTAGCTCTTTATGGCGAGCAGTACTTC. Its protein reads: CASSPGLALYGEQYF.